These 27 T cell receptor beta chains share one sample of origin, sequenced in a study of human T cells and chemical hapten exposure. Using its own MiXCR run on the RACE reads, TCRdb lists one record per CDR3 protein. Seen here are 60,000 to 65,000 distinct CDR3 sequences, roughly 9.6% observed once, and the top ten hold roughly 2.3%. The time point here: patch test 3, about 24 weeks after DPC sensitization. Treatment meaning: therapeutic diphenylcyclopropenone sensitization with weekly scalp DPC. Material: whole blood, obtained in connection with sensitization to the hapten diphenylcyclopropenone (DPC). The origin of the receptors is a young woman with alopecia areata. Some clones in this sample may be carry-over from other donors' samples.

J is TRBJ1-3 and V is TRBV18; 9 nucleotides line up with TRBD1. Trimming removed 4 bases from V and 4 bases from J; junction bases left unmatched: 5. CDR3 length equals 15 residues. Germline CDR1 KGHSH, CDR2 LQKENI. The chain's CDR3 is CASSLGQGRGNTIYF. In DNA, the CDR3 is TGTGCCAGCTCACTTGGACAGGGGCGAGGAAACACCATATATTTT.

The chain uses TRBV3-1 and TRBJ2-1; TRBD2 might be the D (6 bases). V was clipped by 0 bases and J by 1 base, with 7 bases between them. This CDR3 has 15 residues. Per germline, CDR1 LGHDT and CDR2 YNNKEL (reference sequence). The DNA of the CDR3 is TGTGCCAGCAGCCAAGACGGGGGTTCCTACAATGAGCAGTTCTTC. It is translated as CASSQDGGSYNEQFF.

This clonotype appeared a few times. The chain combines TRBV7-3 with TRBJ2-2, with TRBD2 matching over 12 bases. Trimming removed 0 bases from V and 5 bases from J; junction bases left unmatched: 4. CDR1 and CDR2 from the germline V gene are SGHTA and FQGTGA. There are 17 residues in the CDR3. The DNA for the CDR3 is TGTGCCAGCAGCTTAACGAGGACTAGCGGGGAGACCGGGGAGCTGTTTTTT. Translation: CASSLTRTSGETGELFF.

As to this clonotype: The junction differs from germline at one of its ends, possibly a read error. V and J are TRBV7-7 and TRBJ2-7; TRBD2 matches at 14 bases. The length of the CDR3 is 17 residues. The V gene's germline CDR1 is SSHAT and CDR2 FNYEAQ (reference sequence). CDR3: CASSHGLAGGAAYEQYF. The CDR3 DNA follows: TGTGCTAGCAGCCATGGACTAGCGGGAGGAGCGGCCTACGAGCAGTACTTC.

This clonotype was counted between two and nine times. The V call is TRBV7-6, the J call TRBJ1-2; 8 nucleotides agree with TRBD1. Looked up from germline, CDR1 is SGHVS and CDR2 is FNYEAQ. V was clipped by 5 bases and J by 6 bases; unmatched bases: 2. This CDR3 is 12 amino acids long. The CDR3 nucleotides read TGTGCCAGCAGCGAGACAGGGGATGGCTACACCTTC. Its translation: CASSETGDGYTF.

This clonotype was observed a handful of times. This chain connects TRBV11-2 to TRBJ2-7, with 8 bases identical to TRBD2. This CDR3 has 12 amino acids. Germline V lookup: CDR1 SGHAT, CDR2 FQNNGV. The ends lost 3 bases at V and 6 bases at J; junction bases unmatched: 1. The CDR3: CASSFGLAEQYF. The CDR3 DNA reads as TGTGCCAGCAGCTTCGGACTAGCCGAGCAGTACTTC.

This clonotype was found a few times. This chain's CDR3 is CSVETGGIYEQYF. The DNA of the CDR3 is TGCAGCGTAGAGACAGGGGGGATCTACGAGCAGTACTTC. This sequence joins TRBV29-1 and TRBJ2-7, with 9 positions matching TRBD1. CDR3 length: 13 residues. Germline V gives CDR1 SQVTM, CDR2 ANQGSEA. V shed 6 bases, J shed 3 bases, and the junction held 6 bases outside the gene matches.

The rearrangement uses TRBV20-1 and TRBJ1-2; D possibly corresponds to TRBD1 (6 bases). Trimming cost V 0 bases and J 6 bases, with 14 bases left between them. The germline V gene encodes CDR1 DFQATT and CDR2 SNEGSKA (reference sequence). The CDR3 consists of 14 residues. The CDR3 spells CSARDAQGKHGYTF. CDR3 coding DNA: TGCAGTGCTAGAGATGCCCAGGGGAAGCATGGCTACACCTTC.

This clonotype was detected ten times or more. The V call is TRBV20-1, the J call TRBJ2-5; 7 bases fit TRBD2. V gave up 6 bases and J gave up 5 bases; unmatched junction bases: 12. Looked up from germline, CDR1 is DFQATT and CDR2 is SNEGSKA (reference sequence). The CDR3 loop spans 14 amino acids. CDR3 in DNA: TGCAGTGCCACCCCCGGCGGGGGAGGGGAGACCCAGTACTTC. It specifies CSATPGGGGETQYF.

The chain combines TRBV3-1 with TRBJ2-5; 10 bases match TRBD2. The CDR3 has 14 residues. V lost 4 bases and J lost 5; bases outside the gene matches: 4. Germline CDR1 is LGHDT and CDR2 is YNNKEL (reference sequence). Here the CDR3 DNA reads TGTGCCAGCAGCCCTAGCGGGAGTTGGGAGACCCAGTACTTC. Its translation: CASSPSGSWETQYF.

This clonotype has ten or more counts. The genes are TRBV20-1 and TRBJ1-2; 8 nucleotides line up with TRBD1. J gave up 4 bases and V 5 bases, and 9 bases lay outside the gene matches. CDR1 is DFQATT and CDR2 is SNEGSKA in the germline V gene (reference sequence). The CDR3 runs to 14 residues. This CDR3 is CSARTGTVSYGYTF. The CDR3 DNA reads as TGCAGTGCTCGGACAGGGACGGTTAGCTATGGCTACACCTTC.

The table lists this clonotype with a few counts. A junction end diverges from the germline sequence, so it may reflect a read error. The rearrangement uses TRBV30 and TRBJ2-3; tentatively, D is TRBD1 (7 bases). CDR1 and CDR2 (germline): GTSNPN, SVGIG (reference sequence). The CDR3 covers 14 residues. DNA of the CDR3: TGTGCCTGGGGTGTCAGGGGGGGCACAGATACGCAGTATTTT. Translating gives CAWGVRGGTDTQYF.

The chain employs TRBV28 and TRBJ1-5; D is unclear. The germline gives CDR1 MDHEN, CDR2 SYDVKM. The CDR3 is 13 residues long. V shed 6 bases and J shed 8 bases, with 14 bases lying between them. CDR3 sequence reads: CASSSVRSKPQHF. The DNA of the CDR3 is TGTGCCAGCAGCTCTGTTAGGTCCAAGCCCCAGCATTTT.

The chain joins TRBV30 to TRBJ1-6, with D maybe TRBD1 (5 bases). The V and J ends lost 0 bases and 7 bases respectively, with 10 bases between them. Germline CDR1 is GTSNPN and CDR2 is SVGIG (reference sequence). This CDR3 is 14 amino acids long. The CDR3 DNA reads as TGTGCCTGGAGTGTAGAGGGGCAGAATTCACCCCTCCACTTT. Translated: CAWSVEGQNSPLHF.

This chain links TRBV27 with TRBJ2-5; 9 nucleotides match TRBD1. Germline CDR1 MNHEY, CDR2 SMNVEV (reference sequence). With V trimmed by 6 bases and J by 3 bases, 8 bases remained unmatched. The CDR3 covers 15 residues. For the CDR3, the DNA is TGTGCCAGCAGGGGGACAGGGCTGAATGAAGAGACCCAGTACTTC. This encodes CASRGTGLNEETQYF.

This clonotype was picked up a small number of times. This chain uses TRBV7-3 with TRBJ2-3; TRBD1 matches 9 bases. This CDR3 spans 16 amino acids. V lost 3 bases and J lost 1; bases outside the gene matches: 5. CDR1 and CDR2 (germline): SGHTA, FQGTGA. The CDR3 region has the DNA TGTGCCAGCAGCTTTACAGGGGGCGGCCGCACAGATACGCAGTATTTT. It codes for CASSFTGGGRTDTQYF. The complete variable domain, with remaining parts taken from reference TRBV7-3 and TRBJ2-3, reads GAGVSQTPSNKVTEKGKYVELRCDPISGHTALYWYRQSLGQGPEFLIYFQGTGAADDSGLPNDRFFAVRPEGSVSTLKIQRTERGDSAVYLCASSFTGGGRTDTQYFGPGTRLTVL.

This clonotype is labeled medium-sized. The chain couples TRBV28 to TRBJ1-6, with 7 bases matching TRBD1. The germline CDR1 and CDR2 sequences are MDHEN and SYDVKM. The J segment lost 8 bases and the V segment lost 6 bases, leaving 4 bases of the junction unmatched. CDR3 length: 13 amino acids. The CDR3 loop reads CASSPDRDSPLHF. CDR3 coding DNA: TGTGCCAGCAGCCCCGACAGGGATTCACCCCTCCACTTT.

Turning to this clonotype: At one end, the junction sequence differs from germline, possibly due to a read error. The CDR3 sequence is CASRKRGMNTEAFF. The CDR3 DNA sequence: TGTGCCAGCAGGAAGAGGGGGATGAACACTGAAGCTTTCTTC. The chain combines TRBV2 with TRBJ1-1, with D possibly TRBD1 on 6 matching bases. CDR3 length: 14 residues. From germline, CDR1 is SNHLY and CDR2 FYNNEI.

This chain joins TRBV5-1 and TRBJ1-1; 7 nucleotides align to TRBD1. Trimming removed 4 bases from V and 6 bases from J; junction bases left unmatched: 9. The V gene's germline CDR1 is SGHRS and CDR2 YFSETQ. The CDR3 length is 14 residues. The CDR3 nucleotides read TGCGCCAGCAGCCCGCAGACAGGGCGTTCTGAAGCTTTCTTT. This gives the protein CASSPQTGRSEAFF.

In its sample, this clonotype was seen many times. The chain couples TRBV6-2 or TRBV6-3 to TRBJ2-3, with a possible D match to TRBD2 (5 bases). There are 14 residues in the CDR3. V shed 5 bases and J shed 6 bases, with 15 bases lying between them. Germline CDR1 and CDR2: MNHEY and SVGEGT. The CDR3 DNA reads TGTGCCAGCAGTCCCAGGATGGGCGGGGATACGCAGTATTTT. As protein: CASSPRMGGDTQYF.

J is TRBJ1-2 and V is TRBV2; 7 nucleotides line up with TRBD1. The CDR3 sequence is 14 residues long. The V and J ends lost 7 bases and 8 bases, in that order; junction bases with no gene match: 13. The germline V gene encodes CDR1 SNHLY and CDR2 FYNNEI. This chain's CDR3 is CASKVETGRVGYTF. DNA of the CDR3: TGTGCCAGCAAAGTCGAGACAGGGAGAGTAGGCTACACCTTC.

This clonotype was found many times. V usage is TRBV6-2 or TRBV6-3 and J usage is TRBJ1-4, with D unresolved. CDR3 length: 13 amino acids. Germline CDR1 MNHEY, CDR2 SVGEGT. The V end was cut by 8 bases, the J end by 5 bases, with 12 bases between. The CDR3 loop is CASHKSGNEKLFF. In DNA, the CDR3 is TGTGCCAGCCATAAAAGTGGGAATGAAAAACTGTTTTTT.

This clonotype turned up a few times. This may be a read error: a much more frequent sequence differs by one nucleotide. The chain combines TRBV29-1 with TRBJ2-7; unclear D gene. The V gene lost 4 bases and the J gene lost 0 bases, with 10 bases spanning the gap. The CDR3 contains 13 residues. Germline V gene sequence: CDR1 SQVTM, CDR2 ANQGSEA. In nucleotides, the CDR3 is TGCAGCGTTGTTTCAACAAACTCCTACGAGCAGTACTTC. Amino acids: CSVVSTNSYEQYF.

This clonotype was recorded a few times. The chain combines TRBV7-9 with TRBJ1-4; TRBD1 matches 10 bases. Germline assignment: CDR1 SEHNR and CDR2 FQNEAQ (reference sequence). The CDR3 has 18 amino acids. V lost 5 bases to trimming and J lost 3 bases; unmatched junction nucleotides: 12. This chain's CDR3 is CASSPPGTGARANEKLFF. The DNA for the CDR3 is TGTGCCAGCAGCCCGCCCGGGACAGGGGCGAGGGCTAATGAAAAACTGTTTTTT.

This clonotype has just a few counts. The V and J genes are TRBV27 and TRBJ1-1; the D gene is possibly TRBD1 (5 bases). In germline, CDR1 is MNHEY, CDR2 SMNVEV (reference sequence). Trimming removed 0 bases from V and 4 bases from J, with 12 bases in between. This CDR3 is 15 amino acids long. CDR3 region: CASSLSGGVRTEAFF. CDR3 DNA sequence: TGTGCCAGCAGTTTATCGGGGGGTGTCCGCACTGAAGCTTTCTTT.

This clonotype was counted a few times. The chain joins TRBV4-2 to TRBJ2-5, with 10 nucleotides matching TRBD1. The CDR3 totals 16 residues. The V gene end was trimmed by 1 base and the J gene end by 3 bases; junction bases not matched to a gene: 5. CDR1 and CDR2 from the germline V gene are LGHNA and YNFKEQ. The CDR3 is CASSQVGGQGEETQYF. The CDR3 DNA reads TGTGCCAGCAGCCAAGTCGGCGGACAGGGGGAAGAGACCCAGTACTTC.

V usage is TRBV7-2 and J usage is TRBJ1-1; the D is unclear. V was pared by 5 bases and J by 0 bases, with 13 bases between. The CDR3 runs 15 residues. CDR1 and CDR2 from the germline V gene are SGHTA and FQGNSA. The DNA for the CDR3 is TGTGCCAGCAGCAAGGACTATTTGTTGAACACTGAAGCTTTCTTT. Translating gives CASSKDYLLNTEAFF.